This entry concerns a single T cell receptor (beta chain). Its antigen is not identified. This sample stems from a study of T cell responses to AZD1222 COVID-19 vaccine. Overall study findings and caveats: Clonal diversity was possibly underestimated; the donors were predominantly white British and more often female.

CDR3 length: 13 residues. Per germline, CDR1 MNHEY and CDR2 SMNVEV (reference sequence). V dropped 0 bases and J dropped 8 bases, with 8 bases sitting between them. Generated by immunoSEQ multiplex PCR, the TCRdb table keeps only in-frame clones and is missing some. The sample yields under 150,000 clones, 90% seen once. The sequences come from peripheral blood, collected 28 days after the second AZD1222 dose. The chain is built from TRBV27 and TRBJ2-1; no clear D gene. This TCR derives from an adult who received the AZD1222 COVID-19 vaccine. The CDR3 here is CASSLSKTHEQFF. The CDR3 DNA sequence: TGTGCCAGCAGTTTATCGAAAACACATGAGCAGTTCTTC.